The entry below describes one TCR beta chain. The antigen remains unidentified. This record comes from a study of follicular helper T cells after annual influenza vaccination. Sequencing was performed with immunoSEQ multiplex PCR; in TCRdb, only in-frame clones are kept and a portion is missing. The table records around 5,600 clones, roughly four fifths of them present only once. Time point in this sample: 2015-2016 season, pre-vaccination. Vaccine contraindications, substance abuse, HIV/AIDS, active malignancy and active illness excluded donors. The germline V gene encodes CDR1 SGDLS and CDR2 YYNGEE. CDR3 length: 13 amino acids. The V end was cut by 0 bases, the J end by 1 base, with 4 bases between. Study-wide results and limits: Productive TCRB sequences came from only roughly 9.5-22% of cells. ICOS+CD38+ cTfh clonality change tracked circulating plasmablast frequency change.

This sequence was found in an adult who received the influenza vaccine. Here the sequenced sample was CXCR5- memory CD4+ T cells sorted from blood, taken on the day of influenza vaccination. The chain links TRBV9 to TRBJ1-1; D gene unclear. The CDR3 DNA sequence: TGTGCCAGCAGCGTAGGTTCGAACACTGAAGCTTTCTTT. Translated, it gives CASSVGSNTEAFF.